A selection of T cell receptor beta chains follows, all from one sample in a study of T cell repertoires in cytomegalovirus infection. MiXCR, applied by TCRdb to the reads, yields one record per CDR3 protein. This sample has more than 650,000 distinct CDR3 sequences, with less than 40% found just once. Sequenced: PBMCs. These receptors all stem from a human donor in good health (CMV status not recorded). Some clones in this sample may be carry-over from other donors' samples. CDR3s include the opening cysteine and the closing phenylalanine or tryptophan. Fields, in order: J gene, D gene, clone size, V gene, CDR3 protein, CDR3 DNA. The D gene is left open where the match is weak. Clone size is not always given. Where it is, it says once, few, many or a class for expanded clones.

j_call: TRBJ1-5; d_call: -; clone_size: -; v_call: TRBV25-1; cdr3_aa: CASSDVGFGQPQHF; cdr3_nt: TGTGCCAGCAGTGATGTAGGGTTTGGTCAGCCCCAGCATTTT
j_call: TRBJ2-2; d_call: -; clone_size: -; v_call: TRBV11-2; cdr3_aa: CASSLRGVDTGELFF; cdr3_nt: TGTGCCAGCAGCTTAAGGGGGGTGGACACCGGGGAGCTGTTTTTT
j_call: TRBJ2-1; d_call: TRBD2; clone_size: few; v_call: TRBV6-5; cdr3_aa: CASSYATDQASGTTKGEQFF; cdr3_nt: TGTGCCAGCAGTTACGCCACAGACCAAGCCTCCGGGACTACCAAGGGTGAGCAGTTCTTC
j_call: TRBJ1-1; d_call: -; clone_size: -; v_call: TRBV7-8; cdr3_aa: CAISPAGANTEAFF; cdr3_nt: TGTGCCATCAGCCCCGCCGGGGCTAACACTGAAGCTTTCTTT
j_call: TRBJ2-7; d_call: TRBD1; clone_size: -; v_call: TRBV6-1; cdr3_aa: CASDHLTGLKGYEQYF; cdr3_nt: TGTGCCAGCGACCACCTGACAGGGCTTAAGGGTTACGAGCAGTACTTC
j_call: TRBJ1-1; d_call: TRBD1; clone_size: -; v_call: TRBV28; cdr3_aa: CASSGTGLLNTEAFF; cdr3_nt: TGTGCCAGCAGTGGGACAGGACTACTGAACACTGAAGCTTTCTTT
j_call: TRBJ1-5; d_call: TRBD1; clone_size: -; v_call: TRBV4-1; cdr3_aa: CASSQGGGGTGYNQPQHF; cdr3_nt: TGCGCCAGCAGCCAAGGGGGGGGTGGGACAGGCTACAATCAGCCCCAGCATTTT
j_call: TRBJ2-2; d_call: -; clone_size: -; v_call: TRBV12-3/TRBV12-4; cdr3_aa: CASNPPSGPGELFF; cdr3_nt: TGTGCCAGCAACCCCCCTTCCGGTCCCGGGGAGCTGTTTTTT
j_call: TRBJ1-1; d_call: -; clone_size: many; v_call: TRBV28; cdr3_aa: CASSLRVNTEAFF; cdr3_nt: TGTGCCAGCAGCTTACGTGTGAACACTGAAGCTTTCTTT
j_call: TRBJ2-7; d_call: TRBD1; clone_size: few; v_call: TRBV6-1; cdr3_aa: CASSAPGQGSYEQYF; cdr3_nt: TGTGCCAGCAGTGCGCCGGGACAGGGGTCCTACGAGCAGTACTTC
j_call: TRBJ1-2; d_call: TRBD1; clone_size: few; v_call: TRBV28; cdr3_aa: CATFRGTGFGYTF; cdr3_nt: TGTGCCACGTTTAGGGGGACAGGGTTCGGCTACACCTTC
j_call: TRBJ2-2; d_call: TRBD2; clone_size: -; v_call: TRBV11-3; cdr3_aa: CASSFRAGGPGELFF; cdr3_nt: TGTGCCAGCAGCTTCCGTGCGGGAGGCCCCGGGGAGCTGTTTTTT
j_call: TRBJ2-2; d_call: -; clone_size: few; v_call: TRBV29-1; cdr3_aa: CTRPGERDEPFGGTGELFF; cdr3_nt: TGCACCCGACCCGGGGAACGGGACGAACCCTTCGGTGGCACCGGGGAGCTGTTTTTT
j_call: TRBJ1-5; d_call: -; clone_size: -; v_call: TRBV7-2; cdr3_aa: CASRFRSSNQPKHF; cdr3_nt: TGTGCCAGCAGATTTCGGAGTAGCAATCAGCCCAAGCATTTT
j_call: TRBJ2-3; d_call: TRBD1; clone_size: -; v_call: TRBV6-5; cdr3_aa: CASSRDRDTDTQYF; cdr3_nt: TGTGCCAGCAGCCGGGACAGGGACACAGATACGCAGTATTTT
j_call: TRBJ1-2; d_call: -; clone_size: few; v_call: TRBV28; cdr3_aa: CASSMRSGRLYGYTF; cdr3_nt: TGTGCCAGCAGCATGAGATCCGGAAGACTCTATGGCTACACCTTC
j_call: TRBJ2-7; d_call: -; clone_size: few; v_call: TRBV12-3/TRBV12-4; cdr3_aa: CASSLRGLGDEQYF; cdr3_nt: TGTGCCAGCAGTTTACGGGGGTTGGGGGACGAGCAGTACTTC
j_call: TRBJ1-2; d_call: -; clone_size: many; v_call: TRBV7-2; cdr3_aa: CASSLGGPSDGYTF; cdr3_nt: TGTGCCAGCAGCTTAGGGGGCCCATCGGATGGCTACACCTTC
j_call: TRBJ1-6; d_call: -; clone_size: few; v_call: TRBV28; cdr3_aa: CASSFSANSSPLHF; cdr3_nt: TGTGCCAGCAGTTTTTCGGCCAATAGTTCACCCCTCCACTTT
j_call: TRBJ2-7; d_call: TRBD1; clone_size: -; v_call: TRBV5-1; cdr3_aa: CASSLAGGVGEQYF; cdr3_nt: TGCGCCAGCAGCTTGGCAGGGGGAGTTGGCGAGCAGTACTTC
j_call: TRBJ2-3; d_call: -; clone_size: many; v_call: TRBV7-6; cdr3_aa: CASSFGGGAQDTQYF; cdr3_nt: TGTGCCAGCAGCTTTGGGGGTGGGGCACAAGATACGCAGTATTTT
j_call: TRBJ1-1; d_call: -; clone_size: -; v_call: TRBV7-8; cdr3_aa: CASSLVGTGHTEAFF; cdr3_nt: TGTGCCAGCAGCTTAGTGGGTACGGGTCACACTGAAGCTTTCTTT
j_call: TRBJ2-1; d_call: -; clone_size: -; v_call: TRBV12-3/TRBV12-4; cdr3_aa: CASSVVGKSSYNEQFF; cdr3_nt: TGTGCCAGCAGTGTCGTGGGCAAAAGCTCCTACAATGAGCAGTTCTTC
j_call: TRBJ2-7; d_call: TRBD1; clone_size: few; v_call: TRBV28; cdr3_aa: CASTPGVGTEVYEQYF; cdr3_nt: TGTGCCAGCACTCCCGGAGTCGGGACAGAAGTCTACGAGCAGTACTTC
j_call: TRBJ2-7; d_call: -; clone_size: few; v_call: TRBV5-4; cdr3_aa: CASSLGPGVGPYEQYF; cdr3_nt: TGTGCCAGCAGCTTAGGCCCGGGGGTGGGACCCTACGAGCAGTACTTC
j_call: TRBJ1-5; d_call: TRBD1; clone_size: -; v_call: TRBV12-3/TRBV12-4; cdr3_aa: CASSLEGQGWIQPQHF; cdr3_nt: TGTGCCAGCAGTTTGGAGGGACAGGGGTGGATTCAGCCCCAGCATTTT
j_call: TRBJ2-3; d_call: TRBD2; clone_size: -; v_call: TRBV19; cdr3_aa: CASKELAGALYTDTQYF; cdr3_nt: TGTGCCAGTAAGGAACTAGCGGGCGCCTTATACACAGATACGCAGTATTTT
j_call: TRBJ2-1; d_call: -; clone_size: -; v_call: TRBV5-6; cdr3_aa: CASSPAPGGSYNDQFF; cdr3_nt: TGTGCCAGCAGCCCCGCACCAGGAGGCTCCTACAATGATCAGTTCTTC
j_call: TRBJ1-1; d_call: -; clone_size: few; v_call: TRBV7-3; cdr3_aa: CASSPGRGLDTEAFF; cdr3_nt: TGTGCCAGCAGTCCTGGTCGGGGACTGGACACTGAAGCTTTCTTT
j_call: TRBJ2-7; d_call: TRBD2; clone_size: -; v_call: TRBV15; cdr3_aa: CATSRERGEGPYEQSF; cdr3_nt: TGTGCCACCAGCCGAGAACGGGGGGAGGGCCCCTACGAGCAGTCCTTC
j_call: TRBJ1-2; d_call: TRBD1; clone_size: many; v_call: TRBV7-2; cdr3_aa: CASSPGGGTTAGYTF; cdr3_nt: TGTGCCAGCAGCCCAGGGGGGGGGACTACTGCTGGCTACACCTTC
j_call: TRBJ1-1; d_call: TRBD1; clone_size: -; v_call: TRBV27; cdr3_aa: CASSARDSHEAFF; cdr3_nt: TGTGCCAGCAGCGCCCGGGACAGTCATGAAGCTTTCTTT
j_call: TRBJ2-7; d_call: TRBD1; clone_size: -; v_call: TRBV11-3; cdr3_aa: CASSPGTGVYAQYF; cdr3_nt: TGTGCCAGCAGCCCCGGGACAGGGGTCTACGCGCAGTACTTC
j_call: TRBJ2-7; d_call: TRBD2; clone_size: -; v_call: TRBV7-6; cdr3_aa: CASSLRPSGRTTISSYEQYF; cdr3_nt: TGTGCCAGCAGCTTACGTCCTAGCGGGAGGACCACGATTAGCTCCTACGAGCAGTACTTC
j_call: TRBJ2-7; d_call: TRBD2; clone_size: -; v_call: TRBV3-1; cdr3_aa: CASSPVFLAGEGQYF; cdr3_nt: TGTGCCAGCAGCCCCGTTTTCCTAGCGGGAGAGGGGCAGTACTTC
j_call: TRBJ1-2; d_call: -; clone_size: -; v_call: TRBV6-1; cdr3_aa: CASSHREGHLLRSHGYTF; cdr3_nt: TGTGCCAGCAGTCACCGGGAGGGACACCTACTCCGAAGTCATGGCTACACCTTC
j_call: TRBJ2-1; d_call: -; clone_size: -; v_call: TRBV27; cdr3_aa: CASRDYQSSYNEQFF; cdr3_nt: TGTGCCAGCAGAGACTATCAGAGCTCCTACAATGAGCAGTTCTTC